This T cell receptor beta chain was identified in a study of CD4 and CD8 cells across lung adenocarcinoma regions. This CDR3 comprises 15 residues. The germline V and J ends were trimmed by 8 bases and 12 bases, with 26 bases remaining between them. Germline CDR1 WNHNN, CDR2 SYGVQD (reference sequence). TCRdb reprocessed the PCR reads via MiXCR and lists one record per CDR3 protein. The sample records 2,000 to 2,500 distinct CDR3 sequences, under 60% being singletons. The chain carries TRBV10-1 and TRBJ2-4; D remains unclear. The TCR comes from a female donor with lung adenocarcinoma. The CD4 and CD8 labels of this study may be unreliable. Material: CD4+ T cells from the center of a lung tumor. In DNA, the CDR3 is TGCGCCAGCCCCGTTGATGGAAGGGCCAAAGACACTCAGTACTTC. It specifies CASPVDGRAKDTQYF.